This record covers a single TCR beta chain. What antigen it recognizes has not been identified. One base away there is no much larger clone; base qualities are not given. For sequencing of the TCRbeta CDR3 region, genomic DNA was extracted from the sorted cells. TCRbeta CDR3 regions were sequenced using the immunoSEQ Assay. This is the immuneACCESS table as TCRdb keeps it, with only in-frame sequences that have V and J called. A part of the clones is gone; compared with another copy, unresolved V genes explain less than half, and the rest is unexplained. Within this sample are over 60,000 clones, with 84% of them counted one time only. About 2.4% of the sample belongs to the ten largest clones. These data are taken from a study of OX40 agonist ivuxolimab in advanced cancers. With regard to the full study: Ivuxolimab was a fully human IgG2 agonistic monoclonal antibody targeting the costimulatory receptor OX40 (CD134). Intravenous ivuxolimab was administered to patients every 2 weeks at six dose levels: 0.01, 0.1, 0.3, 1.5, 3 and 10 mg/kg. Of the roughly 52 dose-escalation patients, hepatocellular carcinoma was present in 19, melanoma in around 15, renal cell carcinoma in 9 and head and neck cancer in 9. In the dose-escalation cohort, approximately 82% of patients were male, and the mean age was around 65 years with a range of roughly 23 to 79. Patients were allowed to have had prior anti-PD-1, anti-PD-L1 or anti-CTLA-4 therapy, and around two fifths of the dose-escalation patients had been treated with checkpoint inhibitors. Partial responses occurred in three dose-escalation patients: two with cutaneous melanoma and one with hepatocellular carcinoma. Peripheral TCRbeta sequencing aimed to test whether ivuxolimab altered TCR sequence diversity and caused clonal T-cell expansion. The paper describes the monotherapy dose-escalation part (N of about 52 patients) of the phase I trial of ivuxolimab. Study-wide findings and limitations: On average, CD8+ T cells showed more expanded clones than CD4+ T cells after ivuxolimab. Low levels of normalized T-cell clonal expansion were also seen in some patients who did not respond. The antigen specificity of the peripheral T cells that underwent clonal expansion was not determined. At doses of 0.1 to 3.0 mg/kg, clonal expansion of both CD4+ and CD8+ T cells in blood was seen between baseline and week 6. Partial responders in the 0.1-3.0 mg/kg groups had among the lowest normalized peripheral clonal expansion, especially among CD8+ T cells.

The trial excluded patients who had a history of autoimmune disease or were on systemic immunosuppression. Peripheral blood for TCR sequencing was collected from all dose cohorts at baseline, on cycle 4 day 1, and on cycle 7 day 1. Samples came from an open-label, multicenter, first-in-human phase I dose-escalation trial of ivuxolimab. Adults with locally advanced or metastatic melanoma, renal cell carcinoma, hepatocellular carcinoma or head and neck squamous cell carcinoma were enrolled in the trial. Before TCR sequencing, CD4+ and CD8+ T cells were separately sorted from peripheral blood. The CDR3 covers 13 residues, taking in both the cysteine and the phenylalanine. CDR3 DNA only is kept here, 39 bases in frame from base 1. From a lookup of the germline V gene, CDR1 and CDR2 are KGHSH and LQKENI. The germline ends are 8 bases apart after V is trimmed by 1 base and J by 7 bases.

The receptor's source is an adult with an advanced solid tumor such as melanoma, head and neck, liver or kidney cancer. The chain is assembled from TRBV18 and TRBJ1-5; a weak D assignment points to TRBD1 (6 bases agree). The material was CD4+ or CD8+ T cells sorted from blood, obtained in a trial of the OX40 agonist ivuxolimab. The sequence in DNA is TGTGCCAGCTCACCACAGGACAGCCAGCCCCAGCATTTT. Translated, it gives CASSPQDSQPQHF. Supplemented by the reference TRBV18 and TRBJ1-5 proteins around the CDR3, the complete variable domain is NAGVMQNPRHLVRRRGQEARLRCSPMKGHSHVYWYRQLPEEGLKFMVYLQKENIIDESGMPKERFSAEFPKEGPSILRIQQVVRGDSAAYFCASSPQDSQPQHFGDGTRLSIL.